This TCR beta chain was observed in a study of blood T cell repertoires in COVID-19. Overall study context: Sites across the United States, Italy and Spain contributed samples from acute and convalescent COVID-19. Sources were T cells, B-cell-depleted T cells, or PBMCs; the material itself was cDNA or gDNA.

Comment on this clone: The junction and the germline gene differ at one end; a read error may be behind it.

Study processing details: Estimation of nucleated cell counts was performed using reference gene primer amplification. The method was immunoSEQ multiplex PCR; TCRdb's version includes in-frame clones alone and lacks a portion of them. That table supplies the V and J calls and clone size; D and trimming were determined from the DNA. Of 140,000 or so clones listed, 80% are singletons. This TCR was recovered from a woman in her forties or fifties with acute or convalescent COVID-19. Material for sequencing was peripheral blood.

The CDR3 nucleotides read TGCGCCAGCAGCCAAGAAGGGACAAGGGTGGAAAGACTGTTTTTT. Translated, it gives CASSQEGTRVERLFF. V and J are TRBV4-3 and TRBJ1-4; D may be TRBD1 (6 bases). CDR3 length: 15 amino acids. Germline V gene data show CDR1 as LGHNA and CDR2 as YSLEER.